The clone carrying this T cell receptor (beta chain) turned up a few times. Antigen: not known. Unmatched junction bases numbered 6, after V lost 4 bases and J lost 6 bases. The length of the CDR3 is 14 residues. The entry originates in a study of T cell repertoires in cytomegalovirus infection. The overall study: Recently described HLA-C-restricted plus well-studied HLA-B-restricted CMV epitopes were used. From public TCR beta signatures came an indication of both CMV infection and matching HLA type.

MiXCR, applied by TCRdb to the reads, yields one record per CDR3 protein. The sample shows around 710,000 distinct CDR3 sequences, about 27% of them seen only once. Study findings and constraints: The study identified carriers of CMV plus the relevant HLA from cumulative public TCR beta family frequency. The study found HLA-C-restricted CMV-specific TCR beta clonotypes dominating the ex vivo response.

The specimen was cultured CD8+ T cells from PBMCs, collected from culture after CMV antigen stimulation. The chain links TRBV12-3 or TRBV12-4 to TRBJ1-5; the match to TRBD1 covers 7 bases. The clonotype originates from a human donor in good health (CMV status not recorded). Some clones in this sample may be carry-over from other donors' samples. In DNA form, the CDR3 reads TGTGCCAGCAGTTACGACAGGGCTAGTCAGCCCCAGCATTTT. As protein: CASSYDRASQPQHF.